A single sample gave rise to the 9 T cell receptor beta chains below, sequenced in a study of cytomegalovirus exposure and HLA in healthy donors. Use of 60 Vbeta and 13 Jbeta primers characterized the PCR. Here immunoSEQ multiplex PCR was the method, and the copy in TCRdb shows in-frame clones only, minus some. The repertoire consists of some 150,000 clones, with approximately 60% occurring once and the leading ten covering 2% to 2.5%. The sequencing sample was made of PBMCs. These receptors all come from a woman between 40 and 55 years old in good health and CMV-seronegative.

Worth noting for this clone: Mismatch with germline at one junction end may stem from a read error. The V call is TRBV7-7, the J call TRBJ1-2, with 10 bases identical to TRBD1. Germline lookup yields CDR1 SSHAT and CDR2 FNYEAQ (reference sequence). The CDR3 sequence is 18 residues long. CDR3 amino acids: CASSLAVLRDRGEDGYTF. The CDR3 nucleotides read TGTGCCAGCAGCCTAGCCGTTCTCCGGGACAGGGGAGAGGATGGCTACACCTTC.

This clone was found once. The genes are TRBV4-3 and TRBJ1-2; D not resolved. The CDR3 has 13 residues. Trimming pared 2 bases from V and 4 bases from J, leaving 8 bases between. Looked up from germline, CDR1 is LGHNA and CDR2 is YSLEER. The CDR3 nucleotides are TGCGCCAGCAGCCAAACCGAGGGCTATGGCTACACCTTC. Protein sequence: CASSQTEGYGYTF.

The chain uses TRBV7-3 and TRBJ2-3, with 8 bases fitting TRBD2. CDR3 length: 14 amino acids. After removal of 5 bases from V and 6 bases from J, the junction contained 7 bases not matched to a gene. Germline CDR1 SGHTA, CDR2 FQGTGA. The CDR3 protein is CASSRGGQKDTQYF. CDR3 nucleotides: TGTGCCAGCAGCCGCGGGGGGCAAAAGGATACGCAGTATTTT.

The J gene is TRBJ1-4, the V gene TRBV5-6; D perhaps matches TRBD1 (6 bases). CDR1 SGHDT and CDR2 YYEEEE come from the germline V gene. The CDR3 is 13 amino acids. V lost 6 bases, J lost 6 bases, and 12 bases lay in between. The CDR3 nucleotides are TGTGCCAGCACCGACAGGAATGATGAAAAACTGTTTTTT. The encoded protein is CASTDRNDEKLFF.

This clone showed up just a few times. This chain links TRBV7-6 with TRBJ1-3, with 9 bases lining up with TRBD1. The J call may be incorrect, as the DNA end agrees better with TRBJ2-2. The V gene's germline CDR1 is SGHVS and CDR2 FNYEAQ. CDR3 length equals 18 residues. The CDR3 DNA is TGTGCCAGCAGCCCTAACCAACCGGGACAGGGAGGCACCGGGGAGCTGTTTTTT. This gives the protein CASSPNQPGQGGTGELFF.

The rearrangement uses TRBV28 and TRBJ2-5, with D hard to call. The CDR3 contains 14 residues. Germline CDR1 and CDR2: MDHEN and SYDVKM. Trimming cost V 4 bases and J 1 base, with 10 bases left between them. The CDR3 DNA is TGTGCCAGCAGTTCCCGACACTCCCAAGAGACCCAGTACTTC. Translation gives CASSSRHSQETQYF.

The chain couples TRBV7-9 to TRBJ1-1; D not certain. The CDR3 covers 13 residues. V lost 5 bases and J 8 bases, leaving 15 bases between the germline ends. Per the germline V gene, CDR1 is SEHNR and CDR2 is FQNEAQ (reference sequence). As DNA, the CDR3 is TGTGCCAGCAGCGCTAGCGGTGGAAACGAAGCTTTCTTT. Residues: CASSASGGNEAFF.

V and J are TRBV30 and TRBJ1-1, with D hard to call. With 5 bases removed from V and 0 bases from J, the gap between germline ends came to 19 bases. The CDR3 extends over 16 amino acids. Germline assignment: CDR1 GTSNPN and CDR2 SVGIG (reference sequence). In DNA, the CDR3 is TGTGCCTGGTTCCCTTCACTAGGGTATATGAACACTGAAGCTTTCTTT. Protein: CAWFPSLGYMNTEAFF.

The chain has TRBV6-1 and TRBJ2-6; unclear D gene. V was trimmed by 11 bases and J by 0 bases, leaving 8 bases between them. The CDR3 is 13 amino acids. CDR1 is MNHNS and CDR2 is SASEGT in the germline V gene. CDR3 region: CAGRSSGANVLTF. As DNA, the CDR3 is TGTGCCGGCCGTTCCTCTGGGGCCAACGTCCTGACTTTC.